A selection of T cell receptor beta chains follows, all from one sample in a study of STAT5B mutations in CD4+ large granular lymphocyte leukemia. Assay used: immunoSEQ multiplex PCR; TCRdb lists only in-frame clones, some missing. The table includes 30,000 to 40,000 clones, about 80% detected once. The material sequenced was CD4+ T cells from blood buffy coats. Receptors were obtained from a human donor in good health. Both conserved end residues are part of each CDR3. The D gene is left open where the match is weak. Not every row has a clone size; where given, it reads once, few, many or a size class.

j_gene: TRBJ1-3; v_gene: TRBV25-1; abundance: -; d_gene: TRBD1; CDR3aa: CASSERTGGGNTIYF; CDR3nt: TGTGCCAGCAGTGAGCGGACAGGGGGCGGAAACACCATATATTTT
j_gene: TRBJ1-5; v_gene: TRBV7-9; abundance: few; d_gene: -; CDR3aa: CASSLVGGSPIVGNQPQHF; CDR3nt: TGTGCCAGCAGCTTAGTCGGGGGATCTCCCATCGTCGGCAATCAGCCCCAGCATTTT
j_gene: TRBJ1-2; v_gene: TRBV6-6; abundance: -; d_gene: -; CDR3aa: CASREFQEIYGYTF; CDR3nt: TGTGCCAGCAGGGAGTTTCAAGAAATCTATGGCTACACCTTC
j_gene: TRBJ2-1; v_gene: TRBV19; abundance: -; d_gene: -; CDR3aa: CASSIEGAARYNEQFF; CDR3nt: TGTGCCAGTAGTATAGAGGGGGCAGCTCGCTACAATGAGCAGTTCTTC
j_gene: TRBJ2-7; v_gene: TRBV6-5; abundance: -; d_gene: -; CDR3aa: CASSTTGTESYEQYF; CDR3nt: TGTGCCAGCAGTACTACCGGGACTGAGTCCTACGAGCAGTACTTC
j_gene: TRBJ1-5; v_gene: TRBV27; abundance: -; d_gene: -; CDR3aa: CASSPFNSNQPQHF; CDR3nt: TGTGCCAGCAGCCCTTTTAATAGCAATCAGCCCCAGCATTTT
j_gene: TRBJ1-3; v_gene: TRBV29-1; abundance: -; d_gene: -; CDR3aa: CSVVGLPSGNTIYF; CDR3nt: TGCAGCGTTGTGGGGCTTCCCTCTGGAAACACCATATATTTT
j_gene: TRBJ2-5; v_gene: TRBV18; abundance: -; d_gene: TRBD1; CDR3aa: CASSETGVKETQYF; CDR3nt: TGTGCCAGCTCAGAGACAGGGGTTAAAGAGACCCAGTACTTC
j_gene: TRBJ2-7; v_gene: TRBV5-1; abundance: few; d_gene: -; CDR3aa: CASSLGQGGEQYF; CDR3nt: TGCGCCAGCAGCTTGGGACAGGGAGGCGAGCAGTACTTC
j_gene: TRBJ2-3; v_gene: TRBV5-1; abundance: -; d_gene: -; CDR3aa: CASSFVLRGTDTQYF; CDR3nt: TGCGCCAGCAGCTTCGTCTTGCGGGGCACAGATACGCAGTATTTT
j_gene: TRBJ2-2; v_gene: TRBV10-3; abundance: -; d_gene: TRBD1; CDR3aa: CAIKAGGTDTGELFF; CDR3nt: TGTGCCATCAAAGCAGGGGGCACCGACACCGGGGAGCTGTTTTTT
j_gene: TRBJ2-7; v_gene: TRBV19; abundance: -; d_gene: TRBD1; CDR3aa: CARPRGTGTYEQYF; CDR3nt: TGTGCCAGGCCAAGAGGGACAGGGACCTACGAGCAGTACTTC
j_gene: TRBJ2-7; v_gene: TRBV6-5; abundance: -; d_gene: TRBD1; CDR3aa: CASSPTGFHEQYF; CDR3nt: TGTGCCAGCAGCCCGACAGGGTTCCACGAGCAGTACTTC
j_gene: TRBJ2-1; v_gene: TRBV6-1; abundance: -; d_gene: -; CDR3aa: CASSLALTQFTEQFF; CDR3nt: TGTGCCAGCAGCCTCGCCCTGACACAGTTTACTGAGCAGTTCTTC
j_gene: TRBJ2-7; v_gene: TRBV18; abundance: -; d_gene: -; CDR3aa: CASSPNSYEQYF; CDR3nt: TGTGCCAGCTCACCGAACAGTTACGAGCAGTACTTC
j_gene: TRBJ1-1; v_gene: TRBV6-4; abundance: -; d_gene: -; CDR3aa: CASSDWSQGTEAFF; CDR3nt: TGTGCCAGCAGTGATTGGAGCCAGGGTACTGAAGCTTTCTTT